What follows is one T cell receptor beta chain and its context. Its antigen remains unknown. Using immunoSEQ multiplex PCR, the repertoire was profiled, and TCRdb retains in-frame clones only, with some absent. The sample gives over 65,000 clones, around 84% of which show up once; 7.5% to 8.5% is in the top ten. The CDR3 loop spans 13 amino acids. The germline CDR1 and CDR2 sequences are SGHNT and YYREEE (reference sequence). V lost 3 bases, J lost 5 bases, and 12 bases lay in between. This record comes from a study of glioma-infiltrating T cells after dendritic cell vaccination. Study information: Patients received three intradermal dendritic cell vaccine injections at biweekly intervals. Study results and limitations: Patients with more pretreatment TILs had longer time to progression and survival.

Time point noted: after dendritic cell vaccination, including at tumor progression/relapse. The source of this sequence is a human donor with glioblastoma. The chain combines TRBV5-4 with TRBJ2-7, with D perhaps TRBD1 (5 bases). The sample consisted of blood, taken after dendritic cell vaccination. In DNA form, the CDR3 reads TGTGCCAGCAGCTGGAGCCAGGGCCACGAGCAGTACTTC. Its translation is CASSWSQGHEQYF.